This T cell receptor (beta chain) was sequenced in a study of blood T cell repertoires in COVID-19. Study as a whole: The United States, Italy and Spain supplied acute and convalescent COVID-19 samples. T cells, B-cell-depleted T cells, or PBMCs supplied cDNA or gDNA.

Clones were sequenced by immunoSEQ multiplex PCR, and TCRdb holds only the in-frame ones, with some missing. The sample contains approximately 270,000 clones, around nine tenths of which appear only once. The CDR3 extends over 18 amino acids. With V trimmed by 3 bases and J by 0 bases, 13 bases remained unmatched. CDR1 is MGHRA and CDR2 is YSYEKL in the germline V gene. The receptor was derived from a young man with acute or convalescent COVID-19. This chain connects TRBV4-1 to TRBJ1-2, with TRBD1 matching 7 bases. Sequenced material: peripheral blood. CDR3 region: CASSHKLTKDRANYGYTF. The CDR3 DNA sequence: TGCGCCAGCAGCCATAAACTCACAAAAGACAGGGCTAACTATGGCTACACCTTC.